Listed below are T cell receptor beta chains from one sample, sequenced in a study of identical twins. TCRdb re-derived calls from the 5' RACE reads in MiXCR, one entry per CDR3 protein. This sample has about 690,000 distinct CDR3 sequences; about 20% occur once, and the top ten carry 4.3%. In addition, the sample was reused for a study of T cells expressing NK-cell markers.

Sample: PBMCs. These TCRs come from a young woman in good health. The CDR3 runs from the conserved cysteine through the conserved F or W. The D gene is left open where the match is weak. Clone size is given for some rows only: seen once, a few or many times, or a class if the clone is expanded.

CDR3	DNA	size	J	V	D
CASSYSTHEQYF	TGTGCCAGCAGTTACTCTACTCACGAGCAGTACTTC	few	TRBJ2-7	TRBV6-2/TRBV6-3	-
CASSQRRGGRVTGELFF	TGTGCCAGCAGCCAAAGGAGGGGGGGGCGGGTCACCGGGGAGCTGTTTTTT	-	TRBJ2-2	TRBV3-1	-
CSVEKGGAKNIQYF	TGCAGCGTTGAAAAGGGGGGGGCCAAAAACATTCAGTACTTC	few	TRBJ2-4	TRBV29-1	-
CAWEQGETQYF	TGTGCCTGGGAACAGGGAGAGACCCAGTACTTC	-	TRBJ2-5	TRBV30	-
CASRLAGVDEQFF	TGTGCCAGCAGACTAGCGGGGGTGGATGAGCAGTTCTTC	few	TRBJ2-1	TRBV6-1	TRBD2
CASSHRGSGELFF	TGTGCCAGCAGCCACAGGGGGTCCGGGGAGCTGTTTTTT	-	TRBJ2-2	TRBV12-3/TRBV12-4	TRBD1
CSAAGQQPYGYTF	TGCAGTGCTGCGGGACAGCAACCCTATGGCTACACCTTC	-	TRBJ1-2	TRBV20-1	TRBD1
CASSPRTDNYTF	TGTGCCAGCAGCCCGAGGACGGATAACTACACCTTC	many	TRBJ1-2	TRBV7-2	-
CAIRPDAFSADTQYF	TGTGCCATCAGACCGGATGCGTTCTCTGCGGATACGCAGTATTTT	many	TRBJ2-3	TRBV10-3	-
CASSYSARGSGTEAFF	TGTGCCAGCAGTTACTCAGCCAGGGGAAGTGGGACTGAAGCTTTCTTT	-	TRBJ1-1	TRBV6-5	-
CSVGREVYEQYF	TGCAGCGTTGGGCGCGAGGTCTACGAGCAGTACTTC	few	TRBJ2-7	TRBV29-1	-
CASSHPAEQFF	TGTGCCAGCAGCCATCCTGCTGAGCAGTTCTTC	few	TRBJ2-1	TRBV3-1	-
CASSLLGTGAGGTEAFF	TGTGCCAGCAGTTTGCTAGGGACAGGGGCTGGGGGCACTGAAGCTTTCTTT	few	TRBJ1-1	TRBV6-5	TRBD1
CASRQGIQPQHF	TGTGCCAGCAGACAGGGCATTCAGCCCCAGCATTTT	few	TRBJ1-5	TRBV12-3/TRBV12-4	-
CASRWDRGTDTQYF	TGTGCCAGCAGGTGGGACAGGGGGACAGATACGCAGTATTTT	-	TRBJ2-3	TRBV12-3/TRBV12-4	TRBD1
CASSLRRAPSGANVLTF	TGTGCCAGCAGTTTACGGAGAGCGCCCTCTGGGGCCAACGTCCTGACTTTC	-	TRBJ2-6	TRBV28	-
CASSYSAVILDQPQHF	TGTGCCAGCAGTTACTCGGCAGTAATTCTCGATCAGCCCCAGCATTTT	many	TRBJ1-5	TRBV6-5	-
CASSLSAQGFYEQYF	TGTGCCAGCAGCTTGTCGGCACAAGGGTTCTACGAGCAGTACTTC	-	TRBJ2-7	TRBV7-6	-
CASSTWGGINYGYTF	TGTGCCAGCAGCACCTGGGGCGGGATTAACTATGGCTACACCTTC	many	TRBJ1-2	TRBV7-2	-
CASSFGGWSGNEQFF	TGTGCCAGCAGCTTCGGAGGTTGGAGCGGCAATGAGCAGTTCTTC	-	TRBJ2-1	TRBV7-2	-
CASSEESNNEQFF	TGTGCCAGCAGTGAAGAGTCCAACAATGAGCAGTTCTTC	once	TRBJ2-1	TRBV2	-
CASRADRGRGGYTF	TGTGCCAGCAGAGCAGACAGGGGGCGAGGCGGCTACACCTTC	-	TRBJ1-2	TRBV6-1	TRBD1
CASSWRGGAGTEAFF	TGTGCCAGCAGCTGGCGCGGGGGGGCTGGCACTGAAGCTTTCTTT	-	TRBJ1-1	TRBV11-3	-
CASSVVGFSGLGELFF	TGTGCCAGCAGCGTAGTCGGTTTTTCAGGGTTAGGGGAGCTGTTTTTT	-	TRBJ2-2	TRBV9	-
CASSVGPGLGANVLTF	TGTGCCAGCAGCGTAGGTCCCGGGTTGGGGGCCAACGTCCTGACTTTC	-	TRBJ2-6	TRBV9	-
CSARSVNYGYTF	TGCAGTGCTAGATCGGTTAACTATGGCTACACCTTC	-	TRBJ1-2	TRBV20-1	-
CASSAGTSGGQEQYF	TGTGCCAGCAGCGCCGGGACTAGCGGGGGACAGGAGCAGTACTTC	-	TRBJ2-7	TRBV9	TRBD2
CASSLRGLAGEKQFF	TGTGCCAGCAGCTTACGGGGACTAGCGGGAGAAAAGCAGTTCTTC	few	TRBJ2-1	TRBV11-3	TRBD2
CSANRQANQETQYF	TGCAGTGCCAATAGACAGGCCAACCAAGAGACCCAGTACTTC	many	TRBJ2-5	TRBV20-1	-
CAISESMGKGTRSHEQFF	TGTGCCATCAGTGAGTCGATGGGGAAAGGGACTAGGTCCCATGAGCAGTTCTTC	medium-sized	TRBJ2-1	TRBV10-3	TRBD2
CASRDLSGTHSYEQYF	TGTGCCAGCAGGGACCTCTCTGGGACTCACTCCTACGAGCAGTACTTC	-	TRBJ2-7	TRBV6-1	-
CASTLPDSRPGELFF	TGTGCCAGCACCCTCCCCGACAGCCGCCCCGGGGAGCTGTTTTTT	few	TRBJ2-2	TRBV12-3/TRBV12-4	-
CASSYVQNGKLFF	TGTGCCAGCAGCTACGTCCAAAATGGGAAACTGTTTTTT	-	TRBJ1-4	TRBV7-9	-
CASRARVQATYEQYF	TGTGCCAGCAGGGCCAGGGTTCAAGCTACCTACGAGCAGTACTTC	-	TRBJ2-7	TRBV7-2	-
CAISESGTEGAGYEQYF	TGTGCCATCAGTGAGTCAGGGACGGAGGGGGCCGGTTACGAGCAGTACTTC	few	TRBJ2-7	TRBV10-3	-